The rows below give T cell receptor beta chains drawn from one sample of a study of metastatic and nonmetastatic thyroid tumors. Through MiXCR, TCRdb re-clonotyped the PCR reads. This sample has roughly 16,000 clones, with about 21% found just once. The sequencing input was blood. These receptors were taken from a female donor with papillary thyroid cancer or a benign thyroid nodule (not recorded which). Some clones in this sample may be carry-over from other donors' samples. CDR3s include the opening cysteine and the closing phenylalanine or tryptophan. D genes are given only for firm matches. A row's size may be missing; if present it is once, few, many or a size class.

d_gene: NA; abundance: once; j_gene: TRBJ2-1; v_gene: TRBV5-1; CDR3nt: TGCGCCAGCAGCTTTACCGATGAGCAGTTCTTC; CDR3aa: CASSFTDEQFF
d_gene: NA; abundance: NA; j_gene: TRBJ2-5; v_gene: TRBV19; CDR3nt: TGTGCCAGTAGATCCGGGGAGACCCAGTACTTC; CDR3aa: CASRSGETQYF
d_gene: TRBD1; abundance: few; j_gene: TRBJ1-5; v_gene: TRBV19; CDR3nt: TGTGCCAGTAGTATCCAGGGGGATCAGCCCCAGCATTTT; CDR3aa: CASSIQGDQPQHF
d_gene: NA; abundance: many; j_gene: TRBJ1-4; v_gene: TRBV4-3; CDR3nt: TGCGCCAGCAGCCAAGACAGGAGGAATGAAAAACTGTTTTTT; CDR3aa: CASSQDRRNEKLFF
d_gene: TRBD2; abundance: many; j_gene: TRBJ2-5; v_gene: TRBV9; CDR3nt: TGTGCCAGCAGCGTAGCGGTAGCGGGACGGGAGACCCAGTACTTC; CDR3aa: CASSVAVAGRETQYF
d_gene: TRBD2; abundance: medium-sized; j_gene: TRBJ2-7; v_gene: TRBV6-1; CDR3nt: TGTGCCAGCAGTGAAGCGCCGGTTATAGCGGGGAACTACGAGCAGTACTTC; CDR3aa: CASSEAPVIAGNYEQYF
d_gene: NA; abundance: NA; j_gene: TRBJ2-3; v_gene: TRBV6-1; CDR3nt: TGTGCCAGCAGTCTTCACCCGACGAGCACAGATACGCAGTATTTT; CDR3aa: CASSLHPTSTDTQYF
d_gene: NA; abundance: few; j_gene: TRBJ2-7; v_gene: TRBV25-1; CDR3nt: TGTGCCAGCAGTGATGTCCTGGATGGATCCTACGAGCAGTACTTC; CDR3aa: CASSDVLDGSYEQYF
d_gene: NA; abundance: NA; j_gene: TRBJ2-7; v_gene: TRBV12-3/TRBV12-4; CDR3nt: TGTGCCAGCAGTTTTAACAGGGCGGGAGAGCAGTACTTC; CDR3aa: CASSFNRAGEQYF
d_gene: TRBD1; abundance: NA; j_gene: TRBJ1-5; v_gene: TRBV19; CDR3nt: TGTGCCAGTAGACAGGGGGAGGGGCGAGTCAATCAGCCCCAGCATTTT; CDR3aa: CASRQGEGRVNQPQHF
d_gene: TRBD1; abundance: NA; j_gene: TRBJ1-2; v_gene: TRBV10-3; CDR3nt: TGTGCCATCAGTGGGACAGGGTATGGCTACACCTTC; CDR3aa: CAISGTGYGYTF
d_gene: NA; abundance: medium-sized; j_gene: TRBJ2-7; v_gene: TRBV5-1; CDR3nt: TGCGCCAGCAGCTTGAGCCCGCAGGGCCGACTAATGTCCTACGAGCAGTACTTC; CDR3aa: CASSLSPQGRLMSYEQYF
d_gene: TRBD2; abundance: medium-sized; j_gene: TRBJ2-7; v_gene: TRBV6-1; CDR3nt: TGTGCCAGCAGTGAGCTCGGGACTAGCGTCCTCTACGAGCAGTACTTC; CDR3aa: CASSELGTSVLYEQYF
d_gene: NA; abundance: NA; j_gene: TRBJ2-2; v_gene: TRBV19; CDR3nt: TGTGCCAGTAGTACACTCGGGGAGCGGGAGCTGTTTTTT; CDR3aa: CASSTLGERELFF
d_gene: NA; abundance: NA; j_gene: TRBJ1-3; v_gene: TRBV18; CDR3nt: TGTGCCAGCTCACCTGTGGTAGCTGGAAACACCATATATTTT; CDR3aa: CASSPVVAGNTIYF
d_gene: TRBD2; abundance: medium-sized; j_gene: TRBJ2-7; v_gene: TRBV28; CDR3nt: TGTGCCAGCAGTTTTGGGGGGCGCGGACTAGCGGGAGTTGTAACCTACGAGCAGTACTTC; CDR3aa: CASSFGGRGLAGVVTYEQYF
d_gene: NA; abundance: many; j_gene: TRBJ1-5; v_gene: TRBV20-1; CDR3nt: TGCAGTGCTAGACAGGGGATTAATCAGCCCCAGCATTTT; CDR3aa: CSARQGINQPQHF
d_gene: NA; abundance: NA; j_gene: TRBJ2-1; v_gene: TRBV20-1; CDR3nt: TGCAGTGCTGGTGACGCTTCGAGCTCCTACAATGAGCAGTTCTTC; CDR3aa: CSAGDASSSYNEQFF
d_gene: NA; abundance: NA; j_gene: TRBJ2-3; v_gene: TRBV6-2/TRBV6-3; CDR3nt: TGTGCCAGCAGTTACCCCGACAGGACGGATACGCAGTATTTT; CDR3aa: CASSYPDRTDTQYF
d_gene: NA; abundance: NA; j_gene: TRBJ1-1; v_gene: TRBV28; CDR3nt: TGTGCCATCAGTTACCGGAACACTGAAGCTTTCTTT; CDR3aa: CAISYRNTEAFF
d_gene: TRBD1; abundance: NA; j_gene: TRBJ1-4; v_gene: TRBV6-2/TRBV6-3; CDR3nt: TGTGCCAGCAGTTACGTTTTGGACAGGGTTAGGGTAACTAATGAAAAACTGTTTTTT; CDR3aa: CASSYVLDRVRVTNEKLFF
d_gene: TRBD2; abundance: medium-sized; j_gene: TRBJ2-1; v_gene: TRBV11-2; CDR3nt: TGTGCCAGCAGCTTAGTCCGCCTAGCGGTCTACAATGAGCAGTTCTTC; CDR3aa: CASSLVRLAVYNEQFF
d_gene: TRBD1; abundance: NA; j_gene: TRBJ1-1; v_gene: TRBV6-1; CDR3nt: TGTGCCAGCAGGACCGGGACAGGGGGGACTGAAACTTTCTTT; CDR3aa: CASRTGTGGTETFF
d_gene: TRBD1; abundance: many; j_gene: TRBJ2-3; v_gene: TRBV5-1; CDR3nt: TGCGCCAGCAGCTTAGGACAGGGTACTAGCACAGATACGCAGTATTTT; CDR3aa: CASSLGQGTSTDTQYF
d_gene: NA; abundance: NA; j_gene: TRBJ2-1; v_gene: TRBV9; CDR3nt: TGTGCCAGCAGCGTAGTGGCCGGGGGCGAGCTAGATGACCAGTTCTTC; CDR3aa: CASSVVAGGELDDQFF
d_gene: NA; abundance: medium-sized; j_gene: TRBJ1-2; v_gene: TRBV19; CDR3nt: TGTGCCAGTAGTATACTCGGCTATGGCTACACCTTC; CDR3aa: CASSILGYGYTF
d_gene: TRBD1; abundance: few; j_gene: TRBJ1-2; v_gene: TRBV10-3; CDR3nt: TGTGCCATCAGTGGTAGGGACAGCTTTCTCGATGGCTACACCTTC; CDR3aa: CAISGRDSFLDGYTF
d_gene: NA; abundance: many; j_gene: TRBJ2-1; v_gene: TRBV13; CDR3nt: TGTGCCAGCAGCGCCGAAGGTTTGTTGGATGAGCAGTTCTTC; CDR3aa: CASSAEGLLDEQFF
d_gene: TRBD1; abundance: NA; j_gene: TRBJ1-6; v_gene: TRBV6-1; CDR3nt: TGTGCCAGCAGTCCAGACAGGGTAAAACAGGCACCCCTCCACTTT; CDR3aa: CASSPDRVKQAPLHF
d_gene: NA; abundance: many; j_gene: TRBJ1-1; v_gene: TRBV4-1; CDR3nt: TGCGCCAGCAGCCAAGGGCCGTCGTATAACACTGAAGCTTTCTTT; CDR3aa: CASSQGPSYNTEAFF
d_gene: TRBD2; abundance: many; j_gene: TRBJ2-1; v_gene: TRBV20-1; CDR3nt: TGCAGTGCTAGAGACGGGAGGTCCTACAATGAGCAGTTCTTC; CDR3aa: CSARDGRSYNEQFF
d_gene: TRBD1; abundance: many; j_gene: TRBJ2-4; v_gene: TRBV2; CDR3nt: TGTGCCAGCGGACAGGGGCGCCCCGAGGGAAACATTCAGTACTTC; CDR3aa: CASGQGRPEGNIQYF
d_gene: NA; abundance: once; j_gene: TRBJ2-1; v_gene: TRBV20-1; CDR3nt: TGCAGTGCTAGGGCCCAAAAAGAAACATCCCAGTTCTTC; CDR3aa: CSARAQKETSQFF
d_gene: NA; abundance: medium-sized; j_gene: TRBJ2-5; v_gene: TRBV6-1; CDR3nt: TGTGCCAGCAGCAACGACGGAGGGGAGACCCAGTACTTC; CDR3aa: CASSNDGGETQYF
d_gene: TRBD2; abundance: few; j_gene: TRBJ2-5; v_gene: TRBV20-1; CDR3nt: TGCAGTGCTAGAACGTCTAGCGGGGGGGATCAAGAGACCCAGTACTTC; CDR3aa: CSARTSSGGDQETQYF
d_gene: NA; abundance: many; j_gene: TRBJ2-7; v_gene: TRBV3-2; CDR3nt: TGTGCCAGCAGCCTCCTCCCGCTGGGACTAGCGGGAGCGGTAGACGAGCAGTACTTC; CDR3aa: CASSLLPLGLAGAVDEQYF
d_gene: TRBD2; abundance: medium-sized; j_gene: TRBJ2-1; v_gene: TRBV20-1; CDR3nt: TGCAGTGCTAGAAATCCTAGCGGGGGTACCTACAATGAGCAGTTCTTC; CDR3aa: CSARNPSGGTYNEQFF
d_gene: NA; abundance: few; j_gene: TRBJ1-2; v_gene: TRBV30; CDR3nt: TGTGCCTGGAGTGTAGGAGCAGGGGCAGTGTATGGCTACACCTTC; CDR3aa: CAWSVGAGAVYGYTF
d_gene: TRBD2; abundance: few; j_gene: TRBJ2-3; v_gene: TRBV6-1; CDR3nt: TGTGCCAGCAGTGAAATGAGCGGGAGCGGAGATACGCAGTATTTT; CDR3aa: CASSEMSGSGDTQYF
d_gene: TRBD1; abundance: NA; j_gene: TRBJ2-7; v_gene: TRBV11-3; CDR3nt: TGTGCCAGCAGCTTTACCGGGACAGGGTCCGTCGAGCAGTACTTC; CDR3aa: CASSFTGTGSVEQYF
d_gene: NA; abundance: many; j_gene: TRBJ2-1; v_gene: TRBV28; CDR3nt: TGTGCCAGCAGTCCTGCTATCGACAGGGGAGGGAATGAGCAGTTCTTC; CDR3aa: CASSPAIDRGGNEQFF
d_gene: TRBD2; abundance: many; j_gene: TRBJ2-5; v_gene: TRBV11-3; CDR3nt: TGTGCCAGCAGCTTAGGGCTAGCGGGAGAGACCCAGTACTTC; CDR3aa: CASSLGLAGETQYF
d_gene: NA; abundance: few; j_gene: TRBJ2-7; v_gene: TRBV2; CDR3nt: TGTGCCAGGTCCATCAGGGGTCCCGAGCAGTACTTC; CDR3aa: CARSIRGPEQYF
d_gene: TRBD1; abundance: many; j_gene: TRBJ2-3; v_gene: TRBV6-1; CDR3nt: TGTGCCAGCAGTGCCGACAGGGGGCTCGGCACAGATACGCAGTATTTT; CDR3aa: CASSADRGLGTDTQYF
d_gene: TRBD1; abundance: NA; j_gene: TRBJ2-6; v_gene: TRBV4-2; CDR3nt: TGTGCCAGCACCCGTGGGACAGGGGGCTTCGGTAGGTCTGGTGCCAACGTCCTGACTTTC; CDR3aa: CASTRGTGGFGRSGANVLTF
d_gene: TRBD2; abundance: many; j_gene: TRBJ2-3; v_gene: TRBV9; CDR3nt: TGTGCCAGCAGCGTAGATAGCGGGAGGACAGATACGCAGTATTTT; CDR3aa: CASSVDSGRTDTQYF
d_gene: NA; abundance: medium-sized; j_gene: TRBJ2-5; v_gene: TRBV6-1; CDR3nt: TGTGCCAGCAGATGGACAGCCCAAGAGACCCAGTACTTC; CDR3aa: CASRWTAQETQYF
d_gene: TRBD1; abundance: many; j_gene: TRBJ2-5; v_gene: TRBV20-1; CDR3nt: TGCAGTGCTAGAAGACAGGGTGGGACCCAGTACTTC; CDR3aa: CSARRQGGTQYF
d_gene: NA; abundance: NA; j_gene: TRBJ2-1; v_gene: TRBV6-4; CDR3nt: TGTGCCAGCAGTCATAATACAGTCGATGAGCAGTTCTTC; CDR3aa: CASSHNTVDEQFF
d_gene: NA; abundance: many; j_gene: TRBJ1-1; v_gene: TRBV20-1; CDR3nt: TGCAGTGCCCCAAGGGAGGGTGAAGCTTTCTTT; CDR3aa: CSAPREGEAFF
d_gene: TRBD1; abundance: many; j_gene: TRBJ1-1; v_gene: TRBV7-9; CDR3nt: TGTGCCAGCAGCTTGGGTGACAGGGAAAAAGCTTTCTTT; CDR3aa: CASSLGDREKAFF
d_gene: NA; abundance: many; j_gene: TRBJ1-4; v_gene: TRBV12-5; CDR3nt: TGTGCTAGTGGTTGGGAAGGACGGACACCATCGGGGAAAAATGAAAAACTGTTTTTT; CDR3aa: CASGWEGRTPSGKNEKLFF